This T cell receptor beta chain originates from a study of T cells in Graves' hyperthyroidism and ophthalmopathy. CDR1 is DFQATT, CDR2 SNEGSKA, per germline (reference sequence). Trimming pared 4 bases from V and 2 bases from J, leaving 13 bases between. The CDR3 covers 14 residues. The source material, RNA transcripts, was used to amplify TCR beta CDR3 regions. The HTBI primer set was used in a first-round RT-PCR of the TCR CDR3. TCRdb redid the calling of the multiplex PCR reads with MiXCR, one entry per CDR3 protein. The top ten hold roughly 7% of the sample, which has about 590,000 distinct CDR3 sequences, over 12% seen once. This clonotype was seen a handful of times.

The sample taken for sequencing was blood. The chain uses TRBV20-1 and TRBJ2-3; D is undetermined. This sequence was found in a young woman with Graves' ophthalmopathy. For the CDR3, the DNA is TGCAGTGCTACCGACCAAAGAGACACAGATACGCAGTATTTT. Protein sequence: CSATDQRDTDTQYF.